The text below deals with one TCR beta chain. No cognate antigen has been identified for it. Base qualities were left out, and no much larger clone turns up one base away. The germline V gene sets CDR1 to MNHEY and CDR2 to SVGEGT. From the cysteine through the phenylalanine, the CDR3 covers 14 amino acids. Only the CDR3 DNA is retained, 42 bases long and in frame from the first base. V sheds 0 bases and J sheds 8 bases, leaving 11 bases between their ends. The library was prepared using 5' RACE. Sequencing was performed on an Illumina HiSeq 2500. The second PCR ran for about 6 to 12 cycles and used a J-beta primer mix along with a sample-barcoded 5' primer. Each TCR beta cDNA molecule received a unique molecular identifier from a template-switch 5' adaptor carrying 12 random nucleotides. Each sample yielded at least 2.5 million CDR3-containing paired-end reads. All of the RNA was converted into first-strand cDNA using the Mint cDNA synthesis kit, with a TRBC-specific oligonucleotide serving as the primer. All cDNA was treated with uracil-DNA glycosylase and then went through a first 18-cycle PCR with the universal primers M1SS and BC2_uni_R. The authors' analysis ran thus. For normalization, 1 million high-quality reads, each with a distinct molecular identifier, were randomly selected from each sample. Instead of being binned into consensus sequences, reads that shared molecular identifiers were thrown out. MiTCR, with a Q25 quality threshold and the strictest error-elimination algorithm, was used for CDR3 identification, clonotype clustering and error correction. A nonparametric unseen species model with Euler transformation was used to estimate lower-bound total TCR beta diversity. The public reads were quality trimmed at Q25 with fastp and then assembled into clones with MiXCR by TCRdb, keeping productive beta chains. Rows are combined by CDR3 protein, so each entry shows the most common genes and DNA. The V and J calls come from TCRdb's annotation, not from the publication. A total of hundreds of thousands of distinct CDR3 sequences appear in this sample, around 45% of them only once. Together, the top ten hold about 21% of the sample.

The sample belongs to a study of blood T cells in healthy people across ages (dated by TCRdb to 2013 to 2016). Notes on the research overall: In model experiments, template switching captured roughly one uniquely barcoded TCR beta cDNA molecule for every two T cells. To track age-related changes in TCR beta repertoire diversity, the study relied on deep sequencing normalized with unique cDNA molecular identifiers. For two donors (one aged 18 to 30 and one aged 80 or older), the study analyzed two additional independent replicas of 1 million unique cDNA reads from the same blood draw. To avoid experimental bias, donors of different ages were randomly spread across the sequencing lanes. Donors were grouped into four age groups: young (average approximately 16 years), middle-aged (roughly 38), aged (over 55) and long-lived (over 80).

General study outcomes and caveats: Estimates of total diversity based on one million sequenced T cells were regarded as lower bounds and as underestimates. Because donor CMV infection status was unknown, age-related changes in expanded clonotypes were potentially confounded. Observed TCR beta diversity correlated strongly with the percentage of naive T cells measured by flow cytometry. Bulk unsorted PBMC profiling prevented conclusive comparison of naive and antigen-experienced compartments. Observed TCR beta diversity per million T cells fell roughly linearly with age, and a significant reduction was already apparent by age roughly 41. The long-lived group showed more naive CD4+ T cells, fewer expanded clones and increased TCR diversity than the aged group, suggesting age selection.

Donors were 39 systemically healthy Caucasian individuals from Russia aged 6 to 90 years. Each donor gave 8 to 10 milliliters of peripheral blood, collected into EDTA-treated Vacutainer tubes. Ficoll-Paque density-gradient centrifugation was used to isolate PBMCs, with at least 6.5 million per sample. Total RNA was extracted from PBMCs with Trizol reagent, with at least 5.5 micrograms obtained per sample. For every donor, an aliquot of PBMCs went through flow cytometry to measure the percentages of naive CD45RAhigh/CD27high T cells. The receptor's source is a man between 60 and 75 years old in good health. Sequencing input: blood. This sequence uses TRBV6-2 or TRBV6-3 and TRBJ2-4, with the D gene uncertain. The sequenced DNA: TGTGCCAGCAGTTACTCGACCGTTGGGGACATTCAGTACTTC. Translation gives CASSYSTVGDIQYF.